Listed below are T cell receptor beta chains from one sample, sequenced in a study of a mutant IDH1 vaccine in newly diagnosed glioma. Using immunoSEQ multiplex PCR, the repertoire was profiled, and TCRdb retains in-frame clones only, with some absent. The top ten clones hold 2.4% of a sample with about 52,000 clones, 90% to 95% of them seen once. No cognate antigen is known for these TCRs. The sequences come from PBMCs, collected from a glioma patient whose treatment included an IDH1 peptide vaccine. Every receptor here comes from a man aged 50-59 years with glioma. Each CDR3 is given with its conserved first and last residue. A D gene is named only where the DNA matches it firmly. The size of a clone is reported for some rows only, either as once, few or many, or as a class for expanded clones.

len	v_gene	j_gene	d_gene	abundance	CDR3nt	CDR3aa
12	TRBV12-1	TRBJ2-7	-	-	TGTGCCAGCAGCTTTGAATCCCCCGAGCAGTACTTC	CASSFESPEQYF
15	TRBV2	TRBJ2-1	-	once	TGTGCCAGCAGTGAGACGTCTTCTCACTCCAATGAGCAGTTCTTC	CASSETSSHSNEQFF
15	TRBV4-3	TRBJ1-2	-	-	TGCGCCAGCAGCCAAGCTCTCGTTCCTACAGGTGGCTACACCTTC	CASSQALVPTGGYTF
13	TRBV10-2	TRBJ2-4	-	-	TGCGCCAGCAATCCTGGGACATATGACATTCAGTACTTC	CASNPGTYDIQYF
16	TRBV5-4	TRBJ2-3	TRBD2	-	TGTGCCAGCAGCTTGGAGGGAGGGCCTGGCACAGATACGCAGTATTTT	CASSLEGGPGTDTQYF
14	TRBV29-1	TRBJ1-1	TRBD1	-	TGCAGCGTTGAAGCCGGACAGGGGAACACTGAAGCTTTCTTT	CSVEAGQGNTEAFF
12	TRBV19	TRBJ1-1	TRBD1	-	TGTGCCAGTTGCAGGGGGGACACTGAAGCTTTCTTT	CASCRGDTEAFF
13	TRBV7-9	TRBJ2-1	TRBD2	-	TGTGCCAGCAGTCTTAGCGGGACCACGGAGCAGTTCTTC	CASSLSGTTEQFF
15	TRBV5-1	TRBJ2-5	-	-	TGCGCCAGCAGCTTGGAGTCTAGCCTTCAAGAGACCCAGTACTTC	CASSLESSLQETQYF
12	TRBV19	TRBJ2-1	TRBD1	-	TGTGCCAGTAGTGACAGGGACAATGAGCAGTTCTTC	CASSDRDNEQFF
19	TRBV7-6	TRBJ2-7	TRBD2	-	TGTGCCAGCAGCTTGGCCCCGGGGCTAGCGGGGGCGCGCCATCGGGAGCAGTACTTC	CASSLAPGLAGARHREQYF
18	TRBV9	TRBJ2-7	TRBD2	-	TGTGCCAGCAGCGCGCAAAGAGGGACTAGCGGGGCTCCCTACGAGCAGTACTTC	CASSAQRGTSGAPYEQYF
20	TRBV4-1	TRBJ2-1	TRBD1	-	TGCGCCAGCAGCCAAGGGGCCGGGACAGGGGGTACATCGGTGTACAATGAGCAGTTCTTC	CASSQGAGTGGTSVYNEQFF
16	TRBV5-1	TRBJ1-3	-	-	TGCGCCAGCAGCTTGATGGCTGCGGGCTCTGGAAACACCATATATTTT	CASSLMAAGSGNTIYF
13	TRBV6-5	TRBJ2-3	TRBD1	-	TGTGCCAGCAGTCGGGACAGCCTAGATACGCAGTATTTT	CASSRDSLDTQYF
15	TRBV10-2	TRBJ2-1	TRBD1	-	TGCGCCAGCACCGAAAGGACAGGGGTTTTCAATGAGCAGTTCTTC	CASTERTGVFNEQFF
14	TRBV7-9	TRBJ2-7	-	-	TGTGCCAGCAGCTTAGAACCAGGGACCTACGAGCAGTACTTC	CASSLEPGTYEQYF
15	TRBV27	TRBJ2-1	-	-	TGTGCCACAAAACAGGAGACTATCTCCTACAATGAGCAGTTCTTC	CATKQETISYNEQFF
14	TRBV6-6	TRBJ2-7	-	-	TGTGCCAGCAGTTACACCGGCGGGGCCTACGAGCAGTACTTC	CASSYTGGAYEQYF
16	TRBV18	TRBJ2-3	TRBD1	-	TGTGCCAGCTCACCGACAGGGGGCTCTATCACAGATACGCAGTATTTT	CASSPTGGSITDTQYF
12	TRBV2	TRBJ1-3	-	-	TGTGCCAGCGAAAGCTCTGGAAACACCATATATTTT	CASESSGNTIYF
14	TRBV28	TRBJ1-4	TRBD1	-	TGTGCCAGCATGGAGGACAGGGGTAATGAAAAACTGTTTTTT	CASMEDRGNEKLFF
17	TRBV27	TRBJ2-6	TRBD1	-	TGTGCCAGCAGACAGACAGGGGGCTTGGAAGGGGCCAACGTCCTGACTTTC	CASRQTGGLEGANVLTF
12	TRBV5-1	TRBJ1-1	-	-	TGCGCCAGCAGCTTGAGAGGGGTCGAAGCTTTCTTT	CASSLRGVEAFF
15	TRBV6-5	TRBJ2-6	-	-	TGTGCCAGCAGAGAGGGGGGTTCTGGGGCCAACGTCCTGACTTTC	CASREGGSGANVLTF